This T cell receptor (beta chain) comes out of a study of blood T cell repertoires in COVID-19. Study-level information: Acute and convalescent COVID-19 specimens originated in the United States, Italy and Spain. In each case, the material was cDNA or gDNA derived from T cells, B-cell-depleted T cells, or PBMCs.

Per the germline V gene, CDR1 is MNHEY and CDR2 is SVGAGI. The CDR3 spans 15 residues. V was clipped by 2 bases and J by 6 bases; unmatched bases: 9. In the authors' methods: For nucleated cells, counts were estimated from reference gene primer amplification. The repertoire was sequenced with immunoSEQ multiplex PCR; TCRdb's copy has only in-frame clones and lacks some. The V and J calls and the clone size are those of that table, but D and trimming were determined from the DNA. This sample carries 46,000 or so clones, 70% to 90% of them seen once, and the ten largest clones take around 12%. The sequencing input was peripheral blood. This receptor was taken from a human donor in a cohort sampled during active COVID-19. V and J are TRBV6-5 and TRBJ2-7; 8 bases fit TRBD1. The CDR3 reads CASSYETGGRLEQYF. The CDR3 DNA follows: TGTGCCAGCAGTTACGAAACAGGGGGAAGGCTCGAGCAGTACTTC.